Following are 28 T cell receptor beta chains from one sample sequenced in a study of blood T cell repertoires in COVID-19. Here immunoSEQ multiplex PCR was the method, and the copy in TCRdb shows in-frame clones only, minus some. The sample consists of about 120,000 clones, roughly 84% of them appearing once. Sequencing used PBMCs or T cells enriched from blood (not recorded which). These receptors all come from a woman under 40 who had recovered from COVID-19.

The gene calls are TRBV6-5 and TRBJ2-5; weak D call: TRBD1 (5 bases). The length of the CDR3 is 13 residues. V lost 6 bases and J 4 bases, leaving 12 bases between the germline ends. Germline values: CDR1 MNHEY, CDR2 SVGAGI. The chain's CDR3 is CASREQGRETQYF. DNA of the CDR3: TGTGCCAGCAGGGAGCAGGGCCGAGAGACCCAGTACTTC.

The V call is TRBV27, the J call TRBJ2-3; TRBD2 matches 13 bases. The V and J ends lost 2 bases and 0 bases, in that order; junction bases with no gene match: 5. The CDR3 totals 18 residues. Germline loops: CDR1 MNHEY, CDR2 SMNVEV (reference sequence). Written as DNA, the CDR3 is TGTGCCAGCAGTTTAAGACTAGCGGGAGGCCCTAGCACAGATACGCAGTATTTT. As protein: CASSLRLAGGPSTDTQYF.

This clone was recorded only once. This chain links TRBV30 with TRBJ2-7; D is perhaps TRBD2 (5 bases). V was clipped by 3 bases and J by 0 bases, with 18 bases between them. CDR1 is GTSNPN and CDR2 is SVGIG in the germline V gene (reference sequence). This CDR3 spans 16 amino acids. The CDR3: CAWRFELRGSSYEQYF. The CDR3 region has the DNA TGTGCCTGGAGGTTTGAGCTCCGGGGAAGCTCCTACGAGCAGTACTTC.

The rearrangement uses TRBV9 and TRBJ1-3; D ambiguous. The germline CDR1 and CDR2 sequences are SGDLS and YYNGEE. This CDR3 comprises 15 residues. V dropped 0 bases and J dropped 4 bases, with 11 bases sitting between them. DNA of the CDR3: TGTGCCAGCAGCGTAGACGGGGTGGGAGGAAACACCATATATTTT. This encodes CASSVDGVGGNTIYF.

The CDR3 protein is CASSPRDGTEQETQYF. CDR3 DNA sequence: TGTGCCAGCAGCCCTAGGGACGGGACAGAGCAAGAGACCCAGTACTTC. The chain has TRBV13 and TRBJ2-5; TRBD1 matches at 7 bases. The CDR3 covers 16 residues. Germline assignment: CDR1 PRHDT and CDR2 FYEKMQ (reference sequence). After removal of 5 bases from V and 2 bases from J, the junction contained 11 bases not matched to a gene.

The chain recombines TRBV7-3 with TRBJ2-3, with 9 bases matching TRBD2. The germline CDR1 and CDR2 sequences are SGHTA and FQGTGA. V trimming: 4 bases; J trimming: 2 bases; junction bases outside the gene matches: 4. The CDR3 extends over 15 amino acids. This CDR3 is CASSSSGTATDTQYF. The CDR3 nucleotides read TGTGCCAGCAGCTCTAGCGGGACCGCCACAGATACGCAGTATTTT.

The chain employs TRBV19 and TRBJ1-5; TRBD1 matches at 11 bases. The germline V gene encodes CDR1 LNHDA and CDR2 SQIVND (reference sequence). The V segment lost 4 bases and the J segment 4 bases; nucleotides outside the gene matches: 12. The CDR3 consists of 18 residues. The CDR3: CASSSPGQGVGGNQPQHF. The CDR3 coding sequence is TGTGCCAGTAGTAGCCCGGGACAGGGGGTAGGGGGAAATCAGCCCCAGCATTTT.

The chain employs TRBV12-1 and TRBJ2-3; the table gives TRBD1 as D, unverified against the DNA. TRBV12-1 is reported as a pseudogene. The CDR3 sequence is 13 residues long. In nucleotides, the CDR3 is TGTGCCAGCAGCTTTCAGGTCACAGATACGCAGTATTTT. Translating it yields CASSFQVTDTQYF.

The CDR3, as DNA: TGTGCCAGCAGTCGGACTAGCGGATACCAAGAGACCCAGTACTTC. It translates to CASSRTSGYQETQYF. The chain carries TRBV6-5 and TRBJ2-5; 10 bases match TRBD2. The CDR3 is 15 residues long. Trimming removed 5 bases from V and 0 bases from J; junction bases left unmatched: 3. Germline-derived CDR1 and CDR2 are MNHEY and SVGAGI.

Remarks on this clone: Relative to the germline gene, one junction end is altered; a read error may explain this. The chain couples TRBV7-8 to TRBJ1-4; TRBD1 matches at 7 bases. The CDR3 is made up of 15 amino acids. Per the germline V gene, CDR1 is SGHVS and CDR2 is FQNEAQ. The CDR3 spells CASSFRWDSPSGPIF. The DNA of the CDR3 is TGTGCCAGCAGCTTCAGATGGGACAGTCCATCGGGGCCGATCTTT.

The CDR3 loop is CASSPYPVLRGYTF. The CDR3 DNA sequence: TGTGCCAGCAGCCCCTACCCGGTCCTTCGGGGCTACACCTTC. The chain is built from TRBV7-9 and TRBJ1-2; no firm D call. Trimming removed 5 bases from V and 8 bases from J, with 18 bases in between. The CDR3 totals 14 residues. The V gene's germline CDR1 is SEHNR and CDR2 FQNEAQ (reference sequence).

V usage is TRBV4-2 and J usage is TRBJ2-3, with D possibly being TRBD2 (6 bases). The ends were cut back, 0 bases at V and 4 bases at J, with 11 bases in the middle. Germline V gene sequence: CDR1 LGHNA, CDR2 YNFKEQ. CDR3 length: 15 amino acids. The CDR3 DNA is TGTGCCAGCAGCCAAGATCGACGGGAGCCAGATACGCAGTATTTT. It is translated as CASSQDRREPDTQYF.

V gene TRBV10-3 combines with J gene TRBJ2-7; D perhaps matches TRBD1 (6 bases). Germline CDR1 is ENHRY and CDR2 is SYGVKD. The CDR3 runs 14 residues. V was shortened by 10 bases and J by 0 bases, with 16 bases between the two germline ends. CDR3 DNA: TGTGCCACCTCCAGGGACAAACTCTCCTACGAGCAGTACTTC. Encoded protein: CATSRDKLSYEQYF.

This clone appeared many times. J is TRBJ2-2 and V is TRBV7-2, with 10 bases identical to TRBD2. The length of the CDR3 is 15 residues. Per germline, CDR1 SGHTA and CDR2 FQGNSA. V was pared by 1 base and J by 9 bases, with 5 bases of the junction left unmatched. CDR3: CASSLDPSGSRELFF. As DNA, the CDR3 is TGTGCCAGCAGCTTAGACCCTAGCGGGAGTAGGGAGCTGTTTTTT.

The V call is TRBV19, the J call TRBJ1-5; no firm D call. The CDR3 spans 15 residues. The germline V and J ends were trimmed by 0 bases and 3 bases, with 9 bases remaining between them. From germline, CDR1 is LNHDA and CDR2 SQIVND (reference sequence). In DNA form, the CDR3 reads TGTGCCAGTAGTATAGATTCTGGCACCAATCAGCCCCAGCATTTT. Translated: CASSIDSGTNQPQHF.

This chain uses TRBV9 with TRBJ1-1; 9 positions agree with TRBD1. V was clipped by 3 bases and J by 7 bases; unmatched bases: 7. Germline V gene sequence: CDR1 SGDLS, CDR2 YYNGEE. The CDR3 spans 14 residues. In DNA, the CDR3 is TGTGCCAGCAGCGGCGGACAGGGGTGGCGTGAAGCTTTCTTT. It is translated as CASSGGQGWREAFF.

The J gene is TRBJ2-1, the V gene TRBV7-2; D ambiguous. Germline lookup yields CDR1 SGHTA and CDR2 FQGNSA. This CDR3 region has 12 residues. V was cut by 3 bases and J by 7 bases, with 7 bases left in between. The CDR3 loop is CASSFYGNEQFF. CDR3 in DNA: TGTGCCAGCAGCTTTTACGGGAATGAGCAGTTCTTC. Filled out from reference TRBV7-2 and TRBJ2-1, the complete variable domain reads GAGVSQSPSNKVTEKGKDVELRCDPISGHTALYWYRQSLGQGLEFLIYFQGNSAPDKSGLPSDRFSAERTGGSVSTLTIQRTQQEDSAVYLCASSFYGNEQFFGPGTRLTVL.

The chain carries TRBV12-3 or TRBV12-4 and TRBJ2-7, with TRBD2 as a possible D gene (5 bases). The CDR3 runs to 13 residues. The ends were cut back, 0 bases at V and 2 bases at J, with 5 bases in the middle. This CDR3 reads CASSLAGAYEQYF. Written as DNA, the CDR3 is TGTGCCAGCAGTTTAGCGGGAGCCTACGAGCAGTACTTC.

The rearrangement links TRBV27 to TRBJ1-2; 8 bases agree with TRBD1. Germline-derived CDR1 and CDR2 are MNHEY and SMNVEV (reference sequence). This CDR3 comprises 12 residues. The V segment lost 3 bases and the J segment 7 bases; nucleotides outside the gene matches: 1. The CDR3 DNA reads TGTGCCAGCAGTTTTACAGGGGGTGGCTACACCTTC. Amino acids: CASSFTGGGYTF.

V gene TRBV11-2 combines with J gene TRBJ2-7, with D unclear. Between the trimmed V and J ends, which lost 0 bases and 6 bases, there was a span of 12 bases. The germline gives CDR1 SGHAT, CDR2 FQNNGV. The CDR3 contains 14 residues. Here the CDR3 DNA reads TGTGCCAGCAGCTTAGACCGCGTCCGCGGCGAGCAGTACTTC. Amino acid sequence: CASSLDRVRGEQYF.

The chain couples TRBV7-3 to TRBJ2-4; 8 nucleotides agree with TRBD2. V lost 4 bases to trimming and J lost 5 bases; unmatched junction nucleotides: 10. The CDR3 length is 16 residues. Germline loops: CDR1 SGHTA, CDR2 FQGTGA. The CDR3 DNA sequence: TGTGCCAGCAGCTCCGCCTCGGGAGGGAAGCAAAACATTCAGTACTTC. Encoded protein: CASSSASGGKQNIQYF.

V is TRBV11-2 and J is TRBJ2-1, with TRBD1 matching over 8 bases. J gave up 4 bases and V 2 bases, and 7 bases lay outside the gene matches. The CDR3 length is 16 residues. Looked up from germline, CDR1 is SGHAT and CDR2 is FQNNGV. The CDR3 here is CASSLRVRGLYNEQFF. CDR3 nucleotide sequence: TGTGCCAGCAGCTTAAGAGTCAGGGGGCTTTACAATGAGCAGTTCTTC.

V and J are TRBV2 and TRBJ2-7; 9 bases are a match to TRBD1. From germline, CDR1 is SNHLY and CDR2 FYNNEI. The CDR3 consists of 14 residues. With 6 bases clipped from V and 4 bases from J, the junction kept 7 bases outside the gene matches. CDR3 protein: CASRLQGALYEQYF. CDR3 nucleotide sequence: TGTGCCAGCAGGTTACAGGGGGCGTTGTACGAGCAGTACTTC. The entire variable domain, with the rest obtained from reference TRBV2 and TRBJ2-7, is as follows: EPEVTQTPSHQVTQMGQEVILRCVPISNHLYFYWYRQILGQKVEFLVSFYNNEISEKSEIFDDQFSVERPDGSNFTLKIRSTKLEDSAMYFCASRLQGALYEQYFGPGTRLTVT.

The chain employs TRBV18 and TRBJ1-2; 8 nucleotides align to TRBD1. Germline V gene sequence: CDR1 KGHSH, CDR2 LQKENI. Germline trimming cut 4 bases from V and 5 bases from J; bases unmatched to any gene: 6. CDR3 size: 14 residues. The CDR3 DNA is TGTGCCAGCTCACTCGGACAGGGAGGGTATGGCTACACCTTC. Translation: CASSLGQGGYGYTF.

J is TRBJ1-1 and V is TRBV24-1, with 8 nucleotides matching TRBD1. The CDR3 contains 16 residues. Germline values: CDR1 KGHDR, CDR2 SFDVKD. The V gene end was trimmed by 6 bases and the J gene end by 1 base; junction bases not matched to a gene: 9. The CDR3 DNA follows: TGTGCCACCAGTCCTGCCGGACAGGGCCCGAACACTGAAGCTTTCTTT. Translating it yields CATSPAGQGPNTEAFF.

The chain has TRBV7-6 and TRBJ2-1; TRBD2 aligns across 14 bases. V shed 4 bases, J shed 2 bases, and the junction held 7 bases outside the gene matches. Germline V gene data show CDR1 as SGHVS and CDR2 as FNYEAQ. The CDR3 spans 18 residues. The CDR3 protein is CASSSGTSGSSAYNEQFF. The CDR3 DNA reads TGTGCCAGCAGCTCCGGGACTAGCGGGAGTAGCGCCTACAATGAGCAGTTCTTC.

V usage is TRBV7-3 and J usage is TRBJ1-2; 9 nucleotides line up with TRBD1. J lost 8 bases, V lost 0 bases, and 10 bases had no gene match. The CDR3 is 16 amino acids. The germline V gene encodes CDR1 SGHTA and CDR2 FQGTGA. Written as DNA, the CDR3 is TGTGCCAGCAGCTTAACCCCGGGACAGGGAGGCCAGGGCTACACCTTC. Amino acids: CASSLTPGQGGQGYTF. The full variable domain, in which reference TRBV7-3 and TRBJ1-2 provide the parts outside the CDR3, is GAGVSQTPSNKVTEKGKYVELRCDPISGHTALYWYRQSLGQGPEFLIYFQGTGAADDSGLPNDRFFAVRPEGSVSTLKIQRTERGDSAVYLCASSLTPGQGGQGYTFGSGTRLTVV.

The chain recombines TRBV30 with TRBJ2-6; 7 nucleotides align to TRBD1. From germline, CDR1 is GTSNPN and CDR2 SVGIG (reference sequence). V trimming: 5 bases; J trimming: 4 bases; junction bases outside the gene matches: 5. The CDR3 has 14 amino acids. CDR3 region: CAWATGAGANVLTF. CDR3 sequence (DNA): TGTGCCTGGGCTACAGGGGCCGGGGCCAACGTCCTGACTTTC.